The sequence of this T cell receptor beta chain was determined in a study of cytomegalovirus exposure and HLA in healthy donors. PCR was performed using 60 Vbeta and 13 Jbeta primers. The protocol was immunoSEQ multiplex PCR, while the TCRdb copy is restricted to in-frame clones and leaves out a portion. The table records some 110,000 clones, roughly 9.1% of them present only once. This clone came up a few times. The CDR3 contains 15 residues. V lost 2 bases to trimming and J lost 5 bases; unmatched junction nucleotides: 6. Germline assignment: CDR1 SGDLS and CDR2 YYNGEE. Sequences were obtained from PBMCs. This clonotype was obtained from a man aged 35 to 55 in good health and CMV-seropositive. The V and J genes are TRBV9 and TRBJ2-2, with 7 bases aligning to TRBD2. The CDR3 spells CASSVRDYLTGELFF. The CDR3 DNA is TGTGCCAGCAGCGTCCGGGACTATCTAACCGGGGAGCTGTTTTTT.